Each of the 14 T cell receptor beta chains below was sequenced from the same sample in a study of radiotherapy plus CTLA-4 blockade in lung cancer. Method: immunoSEQ multiplex PCR; TCRdb's copy keeps in-frame clones and lacks some. The table records about 53,000 clones, around four fifths of them present only once. The source material was peripheral blood, sampled from a patient treated with radiotherapy plus ipilimumab. The origin of the receptors is a human donor with non-small cell lung cancer whose response to radiotherapy plus ipilimumab could not be evaluated.

This rearrangement joins TRBV27 to TRBJ2-7; 11 bases are shared with TRBD1. The trim removed 5 bases at V and 4 bases at J, leaving 4 bases unmatched. Per germline, CDR1 MNHEY and CDR2 SMNVEV (reference sequence). The CDR3 runs to 14 residues. The CDR3 loop reads CASSPRDRGYEQYF. In DNA form, the CDR3 reads TGTGCCAGCAGTCCTAGGGACAGGGGGTACGAGCAGTACTTC.

The V call is TRBV7-8, the J call TRBJ2-5, with a possible D match to TRBD1 (6 bases). CDR1 and CDR2 from the germline V gene are SGHVS and FQNEAQ. The CDR3 is made up of 16 amino acids. V lost 2 bases and J 2 bases, leaving 15 bases between the germline ends. In nucleotides, the CDR3 is TGTGCCAGCAGCTTACAGTCTCGGACAGCACAAGAGACCCAGTACTTC. Protein sequence: CASSLQSRTAQETQYF.

This clone was observed a few times. This rearrangement joins TRBV9 to TRBJ2-1; 10 bases are shared with TRBD1. The junction had 9 bases not matched to a gene; V was cut back by 7 bases and J by 8 bases. This CDR3 comprises 14 residues. Germline CDR1 is SGDLS and CDR2 is YYNGEE. Written as DNA, the CDR3 is TGTGCCAGCGGTTCCGGACAGGGGGTGGATGAGCAGTTCTTC. Protein product: CASGSGQGVDEQFF.

This clone was seen a handful of times. This rearrangement joins TRBV28 to TRBJ2-1; D might be TRBD1 (6 bases). Germline CDR1 reads MDHEN; CDR2 reads SYDVKM. Trimming removed 5 bases at V and 4 bases at J, with 21 bases between. The CDR3 spans 17 residues. The CDR3 DNA reads TGTGCCAGCAGTCTATTTACACAGGGTTCCTTATACAATGAGCAGTTCTTC. Its protein product is CASSLFTQGSLYNEQFF.

The chain is built from TRBV7-9 and TRBJ1-5, with D unresolved. Per germline, CDR1 SEHNR and CDR2 FQNEAQ (reference sequence). V lost 5 bases to trimming and J lost 9 bases, with 17 bases between them. This CDR3 contains 14 residues. In nucleotides, the CDR3 is TGTGCCAGCAGCGGCGACGGGAGGGTAGGGCCCCAGCATTTT. Amino acid sequence: CASSGDGRVGPQHF.

Only one count was recorded for this clone. The chain has TRBV4-3 and TRBJ2-1, with 12 bases that match TRBD2. The CDR3 consists of 15 residues. V dropped 3 bases and J dropped 9; count of bases not matched to a gene: 6. In germline, CDR1 is LGHNA, CDR2 YSLEER. CDR3 nucleotide sequence: TGCGCCAGCAGCCAGATGACTAGCGGGAGCATTGAGCAGTTCTTC. Amino acids: CASSQMTSGSIEQFF.

This clone was picked up one time. CDR3 DNA: TGTGCCAGCAGTGCCGGGAGGGGATCCTACGAGCAGTACTTC. It translates to CASSAGRGSYEQYF. The chain carries TRBV27 and TRBJ2-7; the match to TRBD2 covers 8 bases. This CDR3 is 14 amino acids long. The V segment lost 5 bases and the J segment 1 base; nucleotides outside the gene matches: 4. The germline V gene has CDR1 MNHEY and CDR2 SMNVEV (reference sequence).

The V and J genes are TRBV4-2 and TRBJ2-1; 13 nucleotides line up with TRBD2. This CDR3 has 15 amino acids. V was clipped by 4 bases and J by 10 bases; unmatched bases: 7. Germline V gene data show CDR1 as LGHNA and CDR2 as YNFKEQ. Here the CDR3 reads CASSLTSGGEGEQFF. The CDR3 nucleotides are TGTGCCAGCAGCCTTACTAGCGGGGGGGAAGGGGAGCAGTTCTTC.

The CDR3 protein is CASSSESSYNEQFF. The CDR3 DNA reads as TGTGCCAGCAGTAGCGAAAGCTCCTACAATGAGCAGTTCTTC. The chain is built from TRBV2 and TRBJ2-1; D unresolved. This CDR3 region has 14 residues. CDR1 and CDR2 from the germline V gene are SNHLY and FYNNEI. V dropped 5 bases and J dropped 0 bases, with 8 bases sitting between them.

The chain has TRBV28 and TRBJ2-7; TRBD1 matches 7 bases. V lost 6 bases to trimming and J lost 7 bases; unmatched junction nucleotides: 12. CDR3 length: 14 residues. In germline, CDR1 is MDHEN, CDR2 SYDVKM. The CDR3 spells CASSPQGSLREQYF. The CDR3 DNA sequence: TGTGCCAGCAGCCCACAGGGGTCACTACGGGAGCAGTACTTC.

The chain couples TRBV5-1 to TRBJ2-1; perhaps TRBD2 as D (5 bases). Germline values: CDR1 SGHRS, CDR2 YFSETQ. Trimming took off 4 bases at V and 0 bases at J, with 14 bases between the two ends. The CDR3 extends over 16 amino acids. CDR3 DNA: TGCGCCAGCAGCCTCACCGTGGGGAGCTCCTACAATGAGCAGTTCTTC. Translating gives CASSLTVGSSYNEQFF. The complete variable domain, with remaining parts taken from reference TRBV5-1 and TRBJ2-1, reads KAGVTQTPRYLIKTRGQQVTLSCSPISGHRSVSWYQQTPGQGLQFLFEYFSETQRNKGNFPGRFSGRQFSNSRSEMNVSTLELGDSALYLCASSLTVGSSYNEQFFGPGTRLTVL.

This clone was counted between two and nine times. The V gene is TRBV7-3, the J gene TRBJ1-6; TRBD1 agrees at 8 bases. Germline CDR1 SGHTA, CDR2 FQGTGA. V gave up 5 bases and J gave up 3 bases; unmatched junction bases: 9. This CDR3 has 17 amino acids. For the CDR3, the DNA is TGTGCCAGCAGCCCTGGGACAGGTCCCCTCTATAATTCACCCCTCCACTTT. It codes for CASSPGTGPLYNSPLHF.

The chain employs TRBV2 and TRBJ2-7; 8 nucleotides line up with TRBD1. The germline CDR1 and CDR2 sequences are SNHLY and FYNNEI. This CDR3 comprises 14 residues. J gave up 2 bases and V 7 bases, and 7 bases lay outside the gene matches. CDR3 sequence reads: CASKTQGAAYEQYF. CDR3 bases: TGTGCCAGCAAAACCCAGGGGGCGGCCTACGAGCAGTACTTC.

This clone was found once. CDR3 sequence reads: CASSPDRGSNTGELFF. The CDR3 DNA is TGCGCCAGCAGCCCCGACAGGGGGTCCAACACCGGGGAGCTGTTTTTT. V usage is TRBV4-3 and J usage is TRBJ2-2; 9 bases align to TRBD1. The CDR3 totals 16 residues. J gave up 2 bases and V 4 bases, and 5 bases lay outside the gene matches. Per the germline V gene, CDR1 is LGHNA and CDR2 is YSLEER.